This T cell receptor beta chain was obtained from a study of shared clonotypes between healthy human individuals. Germline V gives CDR1 MNHNY, CDR2 SVGAGI (reference sequence). The CDR3 runs 15 residues. J was trimmed by 3 bases and V by 5 bases; bases with no gene match: 7. Each sorted subset replicate got 200 ng genomic DNA, roughly 33,000 genomes. The protocol was immunoSEQ multiplex PCR, while the TCRdb copy is restricted to in-frame clones and leaves out a portion. The table lists 2.3 million or so clones, approximately 93% of them singletons. In the case of this clone: Its antigen is still unknown.

CD4+ cells were split into CD45RA+ naive and CD45RA-negative memory subsets. Broader study findings: Memory subsets had estimated richness that was generally smaller than that of naive subsets.

The chain couples TRBV6-6 to TRBJ2-3, with TRBD1 matching 8 bases. This receptor was taken from a young man in good health. Some clones in this sample may be carry-over from other donors' samples. Material for sequencing was naive CD4+ T cells from PBMCs. Subset of the sample: CD45RA+ positively selected. Here the CDR3 reads CASSTTGGSTDTQYF. CDR3 nucleotides: TGTGCCAGCAGTACCACAGGGGGAAGTACAGATACGCAGTATTTT.